These 23 T cell receptor beta chains share one sample of origin, sequenced in a study of T cell responses to AZD1222 COVID-19 vaccine. Sequencing used immunoSEQ multiplex PCR; TCRdb keeps in-frame clones, though not all of them. The sample carries some 120,000 clones, more than 85% recorded once. The sequencing used peripheral blood, collected on day 0 of AZD1222 vaccination. These receptors originate from an adult in good health.

With regard to this clone: This CDR3 is also generated by other DNA sequences in the sample. The chain links TRBV7-2 to TRBJ1-5, with TRBD1 as a possible D gene (6 bases). Trimming removed 5 bases from V and 1 base from J, with 9 bases in between. There are 14 residues in the CDR3. The germline CDR1 and CDR2 sequences are SGHTA and FQGNSA. The CDR3 reads CASSLGQSNQPQHF. CDR3 DNA sequence: TGTGCCAGCAGCCTCGGACAGAGCAATCAGCCCCAGCATTTT.

This rearrangement joins TRBV2 to TRBJ1-2; no clear D gene. Trimming cost V 7 bases and J 8 bases, with 14 bases left between them. CDR3 length equals 12 residues. Germline V gives CDR1 SNHLY, CDR2 FYNNEI. The CDR3: CASIDPLEGYTF. The CDR3 DNA reads as TGTGCCAGCATAGACCCCCTTGAGGGCTACACCTTC. Filled out from reference TRBV2 and TRBJ1-2, the complete variable domain reads EPEVTQTPSHQVTQMGQEVILRCVPISNHLYFYWYRQILGQKVEFLVSFYNNEISEKSEIFDDQFSVERPDGSNFTLKIRSTKLEDSAMYFCASIDPLEGYTFGSGTRLTVV.

This clone showed up just a few times. CDR3 sequence: CVPPGQGRAEAFF. The CDR3 DNA reads as TGTGTCCCCCCGGGACAGGGTCGCGCTGAAGCTTTCTTT. The genes are TRBV2 and TRBJ1-1, with TRBD1 identical over 9 bases. Per germline, CDR1 SNHLY and CDR2 FYNNEI. The CDR3 spans 13 residues.

This chain uses TRBV6-5 with TRBJ1-4; 8 nucleotides align to TRBD1. CDR1 is MNHEY, CDR2 SVGAGI, per germline. The CDR3 is 14 residues long. J gave up 6 bases and V 6 bases, and 6 bases lay outside the gene matches. The CDR3 sequence: CASRSGQGYEKLFF. CDR3 coding DNA: TGTGCCAGCAGATCAGGACAGGGTTATGAAAAACTGTTTTTT.

This clone was picked up one time. Written as DNA, the CDR3 is TGCAGCGTTCTCCGCCGGGACAGTGAAGCTTTCTTT. Amino acid sequence: CSVLRRDSEAFF. The V and J genes are TRBV29-1 and TRBJ1-1, with TRBD1 matching 7 bases. Germline V gene data show CDR1 as SQVTM and CDR2 as ANQGSEA. This CDR3 is 12 amino acids long. V shed 5 bases, J shed 7 bases, and the junction held 7 bases outside the gene matches. The full variable domain, rest sourced from reference TRBV29-1 and TRBJ1-1, is SAVISQKPSRDICQRGTSLTIQCQVDSQVTMMFWYRQQPGQSLTLIATANQGSEATYESGFVIDKFPISRPNLTFSTLTVSNMSPEDSSIYLCSVLRRDSEAFFGQGTRLTVV.

This chain links TRBV2 with TRBJ2-3; 7 bases line up with TRBD2. V lost 2 bases and J lost 2; bases outside the gene matches: 13. The CDR3 runs to 18 residues. The germline CDR1 and CDR2 sequences are SNHLY and FYNNEI. In DNA, the CDR3 is TGTGCCAGCAGTGAAACCTTTTTAGCGGGTAATCCCACAGATACGCAGTATTTT. Protein: CASSETFLAGNPTDTQYF. The full variable domain, with the rest looked up from reference TRBV2 and TRBJ2-3, is EPEVTQTPSHQVTQMGQEVILRCVPISNHLYFYWYRQILGQKVEFLVSFYNNEISEKSEIFDDQFSVERPDGSNFTLKIRSTKLEDSAMYFCASSETFLAGNPTDTQYFGPGTRLTVL.

V is TRBV28 and J is TRBJ2-1; D possibly corresponds to TRBD2 (6 bases). The CDR3 loop spans 14 amino acids. CDR1 is MDHEN and CDR2 is SYDVKM in the germline V gene. Trimming removed 5 bases at V and 3 bases at J, with 11 bases between. This chain's CDR3 is CASSASVYYNEQFF. The CDR3 DNA reads as TGTGCCAGCAGTGCTAGCGTCTACTACAATGAGCAGTTCTTC.

V is TRBV9 and J is TRBJ1-6; TRBD1 matches 8 bases. The CDR3 has 16 residues. The V gene end was trimmed by 4 bases and the J gene end by 6 bases; junction bases not matched to a gene: 9. Germline assignment: CDR1 SGDLS and CDR2 YYNGEE. The CDR3 loop reads CASSSRTGTGNSPLHF. As DNA, the CDR3 is TGTGCCAGCAGCTCACGGACAGGGACCGGTAATTCACCCCTCCACTTT. Full variable domain (rest looked up from reference TRBV9 and TRBJ1-6): DSGVTQTPKHLITATGQRVTLRCSPRSGDLSVYWYQQSLDQGLQFLIQYYNGEERAKGNILERFSAQQFPDLHSELNLSSLELGDSALYFCASSSRTGTGNSPLHFGNGTRLTVT.

The V call is TRBV28, the J call TRBJ2-7; 10 positions agree with TRBD1. There are 15 residues in the CDR3. Germline V gene lookup returns CDR1 MDHEN and CDR2 SYDVKM. V lost 5 bases to trimming and J lost 2 bases; unmatched junction nucleotides: 6. The CDR3 reads CASSPTGTGAYEQYF. The CDR3 region has the DNA TGTGCCAGCAGTCCCACCGGGACAGGGGCCTACGAGCAGTACTTC.

This clone showed up just once. The chain recombines TRBV3-1 (or the pseudogene TRBV3-2) with TRBJ1-6; D gene ambiguous. This CDR3 contains 17 residues. The germline V gene encodes CDR1 LGHDT and CDR2 YNNKEL (reference sequence). Trimming left V 1 base short and J 0 bases short, with 10 bases between. CDR3 sequence: CASSQVLGSSYNSPLHF. CDR3 sequence (DNA): TGTGCCAGCAGCCAAGTCCTCGGGAGCTCCTATAATTCACCCCTCCACTTT.

The chain couples TRBV7-2 to TRBJ2-5; tentatively, D is TRBD2 (5 bases). The germline CDR1 and CDR2 sequences are SGHTA and FQGNSA. V was clipped by 5 bases and J by 5 bases, with 18 bases between them. This CDR3 comprises 15 residues. In DNA, the CDR3 is TGTGCCAGCAGCCCCCAGCCCAGCGGTGGGGAGACCCAGTACTTC. The encoded protein is CASSPQPSGGETQYF.

The chain carries TRBV6-5 and TRBJ1-1; D not certain. V was clipped by 8 bases and J by 1 base, with 8 bases between them. The V gene's germline CDR1 is MNHEY and CDR2 SVGAGI. This CDR3 spans 12 amino acids. In DNA, the CDR3 is TGTGCCAGCCAGGCGGAGAACACTGAAGCTTTCTTT. Protein product: CASQAENTEAFF.

This rearrangement joins TRBV28 to TRBJ2-7, with TRBD1 identical over 8 bases. This CDR3 is 12 amino acids long. Trimming cost V 3 bases and J 9 bases; bases outside gene matches: 4. The germline V gene has CDR1 MDHEN and CDR2 SYDVKM. This CDR3 is CASSLQGARQYF. The CDR3 DNA follows: TGTGCCAGCAGTTTGCAGGGGGCTAGGCAGTACTTC.

V and J are TRBV24-1 and TRBJ1-1; TRBD1 might be the D (5 bases). Deletions cut 4 bases from V and 6 bases from J, with 11 bases between. The germline V gene encodes CDR1 KGHDR and CDR2 SFDVKD. The CDR3 runs 13 residues. The CDR3 coding sequence is TGTGCCACCAGTGACCCCAGGGAACCTGAAGCTTTCTTT. It specifies CATSDPREPEAFF.

J is TRBJ2-1 and V is TRBV4-2; D not resolved. Germline V CDR1 and CDR2: LGHNA, YNFKEQ. This CDR3 spans 14 amino acids. The V end lost 1 base, the J end lost 4 bases, and 8 bases lay between the germline ends. CDR3 nucleotide sequence: TGTGCCAGCAGCCAAGTTGAAGGGTACAATGAGCAGTTCTTC. Amino acid sequence: CASSQVEGYNEQFF.

The chain uses TRBV6-5 and TRBJ1-2, with D perhaps TRBD1 (5 bases). The CDR3 is 13 residues long. V gave up 6 bases and J gave up 8 bases, with 16 bases separating them. Looked up from germline, CDR1 is MNHEY and CDR2 is SVGAGI. CDR3 amino acids: CASSRRDPQGYTF. CDR3 DNA: TGTGCCAGCAGCCGCCGGGACCCCCAAGGCTACACCTTC.

There are a few counts of this clone. The J gene is TRBJ2-7, the V gene TRBV30; D gene uncertain. There are 13 residues in the CDR3. V shed 0 bases and J shed 2 bases, with 8 bases lying between them. CDR1 and CDR2 (germline): GTSNPN, SVGIG (reference sequence). CDR3 sequence reads: CAWSVYRTYEQYF. For the CDR3, the DNA is TGTGCCTGGAGTGTTTACAGAACCTACGAGCAGTACTTC.

This chain joins TRBV19 and TRBJ1-2, with D possibly being TRBD1 (6 bases). The V and J ends lost 1 base and 5 bases respectively, with 17 bases between them. There are 16 residues in the CDR3. Germline CDR1 is LNHDA and CDR2 is SQIVND (reference sequence). CDR3 sequence: CASSIGRGTSGYGYTF. In DNA, the CDR3 is TGTGCCAGTAGTATAGGAAGAGGGACATCGGGTTATGGCTACACCTTC.

This chain joins TRBV9 and TRBJ2-7; maybe TRBD2 (7 bases). In germline, CDR1 is SGDLS, CDR2 YYNGEE. V gave up 3 bases and J gave up 1 base, with 23 bases separating them. This CDR3 spans 18 amino acids. In DNA, the CDR3 is TGTGCCAGCAGCGCCCCCTCTACGGGGGGCGGACTATCCTACGAGCAGTACTTC. This gives the protein CASSAPSTGGGLSYEQYF. Together with reference TRBV9 and TRBJ2-7, the CDR3 gives the full variable domain: DSGVTQTPKHLITATGQRVTLRCSPRSGDLSVYWYQQSLDQGLQFLIQYYNGEERAKGNILERFSAQQFPDLHSELNLSSLELGDSALYFCASSAPSTGGGLSYEQYFGPGTRLTVT.

The chain joins TRBV7-9 to TRBJ1-1; TRBD1 might be the D (5 bases). V was clipped by 1 base and J by 0 bases, with 9 bases between them. Germline lookup yields CDR1 SEHNR and CDR2 FQNEAQ (reference sequence). This CDR3 is built from 15 residues. The CDR3 is CASSLGGPLNTEAFF. CDR3 DNA: TGTGCCAGCAGCTTAGGGGGACCACTGAACACTGAAGCTTTCTTT. Together with reference TRBV7-9 and TRBJ1-1, the CDR3 gives the full variable domain: DTGVSQNPRHKITKRGQNVTFRCDPISEHNRLYWYRQTLGQGPEFLTYFQNEAQLEKSRLLSDRFSAERPKGSFSTLEIQRTEQGDSAMYLCASSLGGPLNTEAFFGQGTRLTVV.

To note about this clone: Other DNA sequences in the same sample also yield this CDR3. The chain couples TRBV12-3 or TRBV12-4 to TRBJ2-2; D gene unclear. Trimming took 6 bases from V and 4 from J, leaving 6 bases between them. The CDR3 spans 12 residues. Written as DNA, the CDR3 is TGTGCCAGCAGCCCTTCCACCGGGGAGCTGTTTTTT. Translated, it gives CASSPSTGELFF.

This rearrangement joins TRBV6-5 to TRBJ1-5, with D possibly matching TRBD1 (5 bases). V lost 6 bases to trimming and J lost 3 bases, with 15 bases between them. Germline CDR1 is MNHEY and CDR2 is SVGAGI. This CDR3 spans 15 amino acids. CDR3: CASSRSGTTNQPQHF. The CDR3 bases are TGTGCCAGCAGCCGGAGCGGGACTACCAATCAGCCCCAGCATTTT.

This clone was picked up a small number of times. This chain joins TRBV2 and TRBJ2-2; D not resolved. The V gene's germline CDR1 is SNHLY and CDR2 FYNNEI. The CDR3 consists of 11 residues. Trimming shortened V by 7 bases and J by 6 bases, and 6 bases separated the two germline ends. The CDR3 here is CASNRAGELFF. In nucleotides, the CDR3 is TGTGCCAGCAATCGTGCCGGGGAGCTGTTTTTT.